This T cell receptor (beta chain) is from a study of pediatric ulcerative colitis. In regard to this clone: The antigen is unknown.

Points from the study as a whole: All ulcerative colitis patients, but no controls, carried a couple of rectal clonotypes. Two patients had blood samples with substantially reduced template counts.

The assay was run at survey level. The assay was immunoSEQ multiplex PCR, and TCRdb's table has in-frame clones only and misses some. The data show some 4,500 clones, with approximately 92% seen just once and 1% to 1.3% held by the top ten. V lost 2 bases, J lost 1 base, and 12 bases lay in between. CDR1 and CDR2 from the germline V gene are SGHAT and FQNNGV. The CDR3 has 15 amino acids. This TCR derives from a boy younger than 18 who was a control in a study of pediatric ulcerative colitis. The chain combines TRBV11-2 with TRBJ2-7; D might be TRBD2 (5 bases). The sample taken for sequencing was blood. DNA of the CDR3: TGTGCCAGCAGCTTAACCCAGGAGGAGTCCTACGAGCAGTACGTC. Translating it yields CASSLTQEESYEQYV.